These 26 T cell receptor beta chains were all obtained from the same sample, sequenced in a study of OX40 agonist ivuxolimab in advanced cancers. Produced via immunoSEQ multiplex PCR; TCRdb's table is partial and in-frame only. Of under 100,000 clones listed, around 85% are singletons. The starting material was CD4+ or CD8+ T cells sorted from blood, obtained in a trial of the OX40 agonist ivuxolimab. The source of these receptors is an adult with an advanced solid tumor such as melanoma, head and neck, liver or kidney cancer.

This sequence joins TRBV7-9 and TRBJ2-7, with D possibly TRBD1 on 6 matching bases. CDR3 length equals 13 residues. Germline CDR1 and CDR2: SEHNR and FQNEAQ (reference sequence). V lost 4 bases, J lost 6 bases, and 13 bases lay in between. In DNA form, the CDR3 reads TGTGCCAGCAGCTCACAGGGTCCTGGCGAGCAGTACTTC. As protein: CASSSQGPGEQYF.

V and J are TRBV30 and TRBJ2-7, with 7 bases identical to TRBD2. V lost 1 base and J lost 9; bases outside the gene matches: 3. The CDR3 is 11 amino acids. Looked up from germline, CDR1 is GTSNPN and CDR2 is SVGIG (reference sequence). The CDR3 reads CAWSGGGRQYF. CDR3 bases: TGTGCCTGGAGTGGGGGAGGGCGGCAGTACTTC.

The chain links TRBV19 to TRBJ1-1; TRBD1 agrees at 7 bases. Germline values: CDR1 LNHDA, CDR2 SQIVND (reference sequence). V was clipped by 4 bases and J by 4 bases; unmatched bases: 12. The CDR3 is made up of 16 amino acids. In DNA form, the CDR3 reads TGTGCCAGTAGTACTAATTCTCAGGGGGTCGGCACTGAAGCTTTCTTT. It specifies CASSTNSQGVGTEAFF.

DNA of the CDR3: TGTGCCAGCAGCTTGTACGGGAGGGGCTCACCCCTCCACTTT. Translating it yields CASSLYGRGSPLHF. The V gene is TRBV5-4, the J gene TRBJ1-6; TRBD1 might be the D (5 bases). Germline loops: CDR1 SGHNT, CDR2 YYREEE (reference sequence). Trimming removed 1 base at V and 10 bases at J, with 12 bases between. CDR3 size: 14 residues. Full variable domain (remainder filled in from reference TRBV5-4 and TRBJ1-6): ETGVTQSPTHLIKTRGQQVTLRCSSQSGHNTVSWYQQALGQGPQFIFQYYREEENGRGNFPPRFSGLQFPNYSSELNVNALELDDSALYLCASSLYGRGSPLHFGNGTRLTVT.

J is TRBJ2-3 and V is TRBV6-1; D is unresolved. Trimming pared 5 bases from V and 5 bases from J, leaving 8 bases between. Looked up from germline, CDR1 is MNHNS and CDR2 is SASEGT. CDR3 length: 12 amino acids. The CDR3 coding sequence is TGTGCCAGCAGTACTATGTTAGATACGCAGTATTTT. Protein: CASSTMLDTQYF.

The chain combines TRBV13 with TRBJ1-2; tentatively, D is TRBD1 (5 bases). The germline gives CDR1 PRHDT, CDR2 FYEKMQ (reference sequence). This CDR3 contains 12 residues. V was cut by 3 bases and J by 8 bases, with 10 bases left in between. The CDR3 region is CASSFGGGGYTF. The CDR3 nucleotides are TGTGCCAGCAGCTTCGGGGGAGGGGGCTACACCTTC. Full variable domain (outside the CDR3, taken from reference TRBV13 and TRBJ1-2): AAGVIQSPRHLIKEKRETATLKCYPIPRHDTVYWYQQGPGQDPQFLISFYEKMQSDKGSIPDRFSAQQFSDYHSELNMSSLELGDSALYFCASSFGGGGYTFGSGTRLTVV.

CDR3 sequence: CASSYGWGREETQYF. DNA of the CDR3: TGTGCCAGCAGTTACGGATGGGGCAGGGAAGAGACCCAGTACTTC. This rearrangement joins TRBV6-5 to TRBJ2-5; TRBD1 might be the D (5 bases). The CDR3 sequence is 15 residues long. V dropped 2 bases and J dropped 3 bases, with 13 bases sitting between them. Germline CDR1 is MNHEY and CDR2 is SVGAGI.

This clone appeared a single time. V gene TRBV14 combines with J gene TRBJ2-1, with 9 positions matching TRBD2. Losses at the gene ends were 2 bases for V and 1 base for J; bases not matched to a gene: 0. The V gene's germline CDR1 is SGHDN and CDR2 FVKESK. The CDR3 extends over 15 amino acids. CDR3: CASSQLAGSYNEQFF. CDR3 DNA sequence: TGTGCCAGCAGCCAACTAGCGGGGTCCTACAATGAGCAGTTCTTC.

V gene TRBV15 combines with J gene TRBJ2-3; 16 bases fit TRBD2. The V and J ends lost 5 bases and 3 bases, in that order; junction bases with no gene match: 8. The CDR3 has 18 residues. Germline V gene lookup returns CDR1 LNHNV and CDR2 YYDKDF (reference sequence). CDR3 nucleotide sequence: TGTGCCACCAGCTTCGGGACTAGCGGGGGGGCCGGGACAGATACGCAGTATTTT. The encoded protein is CATSFGTSGGAGTDTQYF.

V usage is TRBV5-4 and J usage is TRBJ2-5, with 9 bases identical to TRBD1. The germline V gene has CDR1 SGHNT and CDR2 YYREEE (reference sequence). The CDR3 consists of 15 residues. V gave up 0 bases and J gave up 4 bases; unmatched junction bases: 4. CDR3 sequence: CASSLGGQGRETQYF. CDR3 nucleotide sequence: TGTGCCAGCAGCTTGGGGGGACAGGGTAGAGAGACCCAGTACTTC.

The chain's CDR3 is CASSPLLGGASYEQYF. In DNA, the CDR3 is TGTGCCAGCTCACCCCTCCTGGGTGGGGCCTCCTACGAGCAGTACTTC. The rearrangement joins TRBV18 to TRBJ2-7; D may be TRBD1 (5 bases). Germline V gives CDR1 KGHSH, CDR2 LQKENI. CDR3 length: 16 residues. The V gene lost 3 bases and the J gene lost 0 bases, with 15 bases spanning the gap.

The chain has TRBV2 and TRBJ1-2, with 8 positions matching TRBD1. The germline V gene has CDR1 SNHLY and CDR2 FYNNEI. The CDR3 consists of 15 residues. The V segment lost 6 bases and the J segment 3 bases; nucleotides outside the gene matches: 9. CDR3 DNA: TGTGCCAGCAGAAACGGACAGGGAGAAGACTATGGCTACACCTTC. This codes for CASRNGQGEDYGYTF. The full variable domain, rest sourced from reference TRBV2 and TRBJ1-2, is EPEVTQTPSHQVTQMGQEVILRCVPISNHLYFYWYRQILGQKVEFLVSFYNNEISEKSEIFDDQFSVERPDGSNFTLKIRSTKLEDSAMYFCASRNGQGEDYGYTFGSGTRLTVV.

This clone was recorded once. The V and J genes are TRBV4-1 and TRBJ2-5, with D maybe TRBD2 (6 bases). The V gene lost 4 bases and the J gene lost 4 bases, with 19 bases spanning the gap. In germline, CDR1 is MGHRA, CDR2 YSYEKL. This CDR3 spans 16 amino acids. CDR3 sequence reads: CASSPDMAGFGETQYF. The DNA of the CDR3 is TGCGCCAGCAGCCCAGATATGGCGGGGTTCGGAGAGACCCAGTACTTC.

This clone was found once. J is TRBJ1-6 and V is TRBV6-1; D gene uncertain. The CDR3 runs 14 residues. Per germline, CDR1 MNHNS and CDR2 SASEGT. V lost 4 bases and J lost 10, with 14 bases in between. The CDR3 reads CASSARDRRSPLHF. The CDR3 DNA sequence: TGTGCCAGCAGTGCTAGGGATCGGCGATCACCCCTCCACTTT.

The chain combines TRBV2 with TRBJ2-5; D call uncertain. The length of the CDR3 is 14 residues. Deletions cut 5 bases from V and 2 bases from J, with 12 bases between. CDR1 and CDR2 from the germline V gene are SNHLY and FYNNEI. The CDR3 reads CASSKGFSQETQYF. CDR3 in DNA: TGTGCCAGCAGTAAAGGGTTTAGTCAAGAGACCCAGTACTTC. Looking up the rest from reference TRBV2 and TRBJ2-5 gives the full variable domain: EPEVTQTPSHQVTQMGQEVILRCVPISNHLYFYWYRQILGQKVEFLVSFYNNEISEKSEIFDDQFSVERPDGSNFTLKIRSTKLEDSAMYFCASSKGFSQETQYFGPGTRLLVL.

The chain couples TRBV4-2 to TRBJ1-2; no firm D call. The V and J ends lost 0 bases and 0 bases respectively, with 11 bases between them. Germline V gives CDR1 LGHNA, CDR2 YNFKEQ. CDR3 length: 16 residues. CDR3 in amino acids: CASSQDGGYANYGYTF. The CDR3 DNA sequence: TGTGCCAGCAGCCAAGATGGAGGGTACGCTAACTATGGCTACACCTTC.

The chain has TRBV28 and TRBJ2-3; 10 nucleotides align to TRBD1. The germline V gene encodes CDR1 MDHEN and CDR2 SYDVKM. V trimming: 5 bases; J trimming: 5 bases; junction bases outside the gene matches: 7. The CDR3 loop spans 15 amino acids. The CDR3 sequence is CASSLGGQGKDTQYF. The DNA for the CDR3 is TGTGCCAGCAGTCTCGGGGGACAGGGGAAAGATACGCAGTATTTT.

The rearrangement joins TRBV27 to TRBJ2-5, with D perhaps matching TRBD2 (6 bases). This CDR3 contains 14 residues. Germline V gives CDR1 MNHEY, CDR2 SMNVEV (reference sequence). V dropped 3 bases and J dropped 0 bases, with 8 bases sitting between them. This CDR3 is CASSLWGDQETQYF. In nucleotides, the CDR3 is TGTGCCAGCAGTTTGTGGGGGGACCAAGAGACCCAGTACTTC.

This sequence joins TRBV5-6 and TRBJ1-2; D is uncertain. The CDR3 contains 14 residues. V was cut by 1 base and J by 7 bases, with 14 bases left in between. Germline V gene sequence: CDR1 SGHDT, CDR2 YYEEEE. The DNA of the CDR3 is TGTGCCAGCAGCTTGTTTTCCAAAGGAGGTGGCTACACCTTC. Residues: CASSLFSKGGGYTF. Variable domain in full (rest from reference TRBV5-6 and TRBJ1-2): DAGVTQSPTHLIKTRGQQVTLRCSPKSGHDTVSWYQQALGQGPQFIFQYYEEEERQRGNFPDRFSGHQFPNYSSELNVNALLLGDSALYLCASSLFSKGGGYTFGSGTRLTVV.

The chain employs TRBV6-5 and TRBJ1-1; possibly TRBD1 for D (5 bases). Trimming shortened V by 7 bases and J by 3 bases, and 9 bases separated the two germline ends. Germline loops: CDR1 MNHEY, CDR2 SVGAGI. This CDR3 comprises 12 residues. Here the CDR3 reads CASKGDHTEAFF. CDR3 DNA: TGTGCCAGCAAAGGGGATCACACTGAAGCTTTCTTT.

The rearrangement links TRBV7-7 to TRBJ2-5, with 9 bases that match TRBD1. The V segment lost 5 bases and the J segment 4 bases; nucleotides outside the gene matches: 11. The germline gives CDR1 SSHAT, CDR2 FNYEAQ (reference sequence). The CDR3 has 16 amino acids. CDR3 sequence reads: CASSPLPGQGGETQYF. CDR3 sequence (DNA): TGTGCCAGCAGCCCCTTGCCGGGACAGGGAGGAGAGACCCAGTACTTC.

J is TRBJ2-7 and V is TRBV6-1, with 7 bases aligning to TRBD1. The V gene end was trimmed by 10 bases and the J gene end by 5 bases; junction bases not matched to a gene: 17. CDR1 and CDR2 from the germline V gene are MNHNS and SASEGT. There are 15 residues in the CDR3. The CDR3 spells CATLKSRGLDDEQYF. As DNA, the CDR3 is TGTGCCACTCTAAAATCGAGGGGGCTGGACGACGAGCAGTACTTC.

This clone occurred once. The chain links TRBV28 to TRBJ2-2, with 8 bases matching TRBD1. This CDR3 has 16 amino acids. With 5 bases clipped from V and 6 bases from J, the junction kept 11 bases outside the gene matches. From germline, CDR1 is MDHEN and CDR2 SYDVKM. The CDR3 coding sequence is TGTGCCAGCAGTGACACGGCAGGGGGCTCGGCCGGGGAGCTGTTTTTT. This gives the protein CASSDTAGGSAGELFF.

The CDR3 loop is CASSLSQGRGEKLFF. The CDR3 bases are TGTGCCAGCAGCCTCTCACAGGGGAGGGGTGAAAAACTGTTTTTT. J is TRBJ1-4 and V is TRBV7-6; 7 nucleotides align to TRBD1. Germline CDR1 is SGHVS and CDR2 is FNYEAQ. The CDR3 runs 15 residues. The V gene end was trimmed by 5 bases and the J gene end by 7 bases; junction bases not matched to a gene: 10.

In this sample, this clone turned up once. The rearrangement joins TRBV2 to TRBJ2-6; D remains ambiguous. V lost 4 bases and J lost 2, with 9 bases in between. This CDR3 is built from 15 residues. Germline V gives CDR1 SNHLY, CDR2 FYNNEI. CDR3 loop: CASSGSQTGANVLTF. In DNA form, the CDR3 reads TGTGCCAGCAGTGGCTCACAAACTGGGGCCAACGTCCTGACTTTC.

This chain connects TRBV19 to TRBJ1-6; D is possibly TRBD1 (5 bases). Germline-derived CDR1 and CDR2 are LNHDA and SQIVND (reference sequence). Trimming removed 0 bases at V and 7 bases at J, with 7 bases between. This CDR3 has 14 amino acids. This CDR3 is CASSIEGRNSPLHF. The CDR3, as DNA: TGTGCCAGTAGTATAGAGGGACGGAATTCACCCCTCCACTTT.